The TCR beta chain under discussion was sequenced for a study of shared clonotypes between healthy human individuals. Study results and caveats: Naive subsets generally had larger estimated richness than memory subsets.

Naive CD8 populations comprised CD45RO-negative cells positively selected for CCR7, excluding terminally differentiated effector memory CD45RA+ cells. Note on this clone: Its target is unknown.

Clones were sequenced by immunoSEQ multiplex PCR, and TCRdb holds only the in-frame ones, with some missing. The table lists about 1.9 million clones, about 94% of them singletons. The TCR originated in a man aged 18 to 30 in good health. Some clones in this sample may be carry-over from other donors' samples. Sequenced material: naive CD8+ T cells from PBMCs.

The chain's CDR3 is CASSSRAGSGANVLTF. For the CDR3, the DNA is TGTGCCAGCAGCTCCAGGGCCGGGTCTGGGGCCAACGTCCTGACTTTC. V usage is TRBV7-3 and J usage is TRBJ2-6; a weak D match, TRBD1 (5 bases). Germline V gene sequence: CDR1 SGHTA, CDR2 FQGTGA. The length of the CDR3 is 16 residues. V dropped 4 bases and J dropped 1 base, with 11 bases sitting between them.